This TCR beta chain emerged from a study of neurological immune-mediated disorders (dated by TCRdb to between 2019 and 2020). With regard to the full study: Among the roughly 35 multiple sclerosis patients, relapsing-remitting MS accounted for approximately 30 and secondary progressive MS accounted for 3. Peripheral blood TCR-beta repertoires from patients with HTLV-I-associated myelopathy (HAM/TSP), patients with multiple sclerosis, and healthy controls were compared in the study using UMI-based sequencing. The 95 to 110 TCR-beta libraries covered PBMC samples along with longitudinal samples, technical triplicates, and paired sorted CD4+ and CD8+ T-cell subsets. The cohort comprised roughly 70 subjects: approximately 15 HAM/TSP patients, around 35 multiple sclerosis patients and approximately 20 healthy controls. On the study overall, not on this receptor specifically: The highest TCR clonal expansion was observed in HAM/TSP patients, whereas the lowest was observed in MS patients, even when compared with healthy controls. No association of the MS cluster with clinical or MRI features was observed, and the need for larger cohorts was stated by the authors. No identical CDR3 amino acid sequences were found to be shared among expanded clones across subjects, suggesting that TCR-beta repertoires were private in all groups. In phylogenetic analysis, the repertoires of 18 of 34 MS patients grouped into a cluster of related CDR3 sequences, which suggests a possible signature at the repertoire level.

cDNA synthesis used template-switch 5'RACE with a primer carrying a 10-nucleotide random unique molecular identifier tagging each TCR transcript. Every sequencing run yielded over 170 million TCR-beta sequences covering 15-18 subjects. The RNeasy kit was used to extract total RNA. Using the KAPA Real-time Library Amplification kit, TCR-beta VDJ regions were amplified with primers for the TCR constant region and the 5'RACE anchor. Sample indexes and Illumina adaptors were added in a first PCR, and a second PCR then increased library yield. The roughly 650 bp TCR product was size-selected on a 2% E-gel SizeSelection system after Ampure bead purification. Before pooling, library quality was assessed on a Bioanalyzer, concentration was determined with Qubit, and library quantification was performed with the Kapa Library Quantification kit. An Illumina HiSeq 2500 sequenced the libraries paired-end 2 x 150 bp. To increase sequence diversity, about 25-31% phiX was spiked into each library pool. As for the authors' bioinformatics: The UMI-based MiGEC pipeline processed quality-filtered reads and removed over 80% of raw TCR sequences during error correction. IMGT germline references were used for aligning VDJ genes, and each clonotype was defined as a unique CDR3 amino acid sequence together with its V-J genes. Clonal expansion, Shannon diversity and CDR3 relatedness were evaluated with VDJtools (CalcPairwiseDistances, ClusterSamples), while phylogenetic trees were built in CLCbio workbench. Expanded clones were defined as having at least 8 unique UMIs, based on coefficient-of-variation modelling across technical triplicates. Clones were called with MiXCR by TCRdb after fastp trimmed the public reads at Q25, and only in-frame beta chains were retained. Entries that share a CDR3 protein sequence are merged under the most common genes and DNA. TCRdb, rather than the study authors, made the V and J calls. In this sample the table shows around 70,000 distinct CDR3 sequences, less than 5.5% of which occur a single time. About 2.7% of the sample lies in the top ten.

This clonotype was seen at least ten times. The antigen it recognizes is unknown. Base qualities are not provided; no much larger clone lies one nucleotide away. CDR1 SGHTA and CDR2 FQGNSA are derived from the germline V gene. The junction carries 13 bases between V and J, which are trimmed by 6 bases and 7 bases respectively. Inclusive of the bounding cysteine and phenylalanine, the CDR3 is 14 residues long. Of the read, only the CDR3 DNA is kept; its 42 bases are in frame from base 1. For the unsorted PBMC libraries, 2 million PBMCs were stored in RNAlater at -80 degrees C until RNA extraction and were used to generate the libraries. The multiple sclerosis patients were enrolled in a US clinical protocol that used magnetic resonance imaging to evaluate disease progression. Peripheral blood underwent Ficoll-Hypaque density gradient centrifugation to isolate PBMCs, which were then cryopreserved in liquid nitrogen.

The clonotype originates from a woman between 25 and 40 years old with multiple sclerosis. The sample consisted of PBMCs. The chain employs TRBV7-2 and TRBJ1-6, with no reliable assignment of the D segment. The nucleotides are TGTGCCAGCAGGGAGGGAGAATGGAATTCACCCCTCCACTTT. Its protein product is CASREGEWNSPLHF.